The 15 T cell receptor beta chains in this list originate from one sample, sequenced in a study of STAT5B mutations in CD4+ large granular lymphocyte leukemia. Method: immunoSEQ multiplex PCR; TCRdb's copy keeps in-frame clones and lacks some. There are around 30,000 clones in the sample; 72% occur only once, and roughly 2% lies in the top ten. The sequencing sample was made of CD4+ T cells from blood buffy coats. These receptors all come from a human donor in good health.

In its sample, this clone was seen once. The chain is built from TRBV29-1 and TRBJ2-2, with TRBD1 matching 10 bases. J was trimmed by 5 bases and V by 6 bases; bases with no gene match: 12. The CDR3 consists of 16 residues. CDR1 is SQVTM, CDR2 ANQGSEA, per germline. In nucleotides, the CDR3 is TGCAGCGTCGAACAAAGACAGGGGGCAAGGACCGGGGAGCTGTTTTTT. This translates into CSVEQRQGARTGELFF.

A note on this clone: Different DNA sequences within this sample yield the same CDR3. The gene calls are TRBV10-2 and TRBJ1-5; a weak D match, TRBD1 (5 bases). Between the trimmed V and J ends, which lost 2 bases and 6 bases, there was a span of 14 bases. Germline lookup yields CDR1 WSHSY and CDR2 SAAADI. The length of the CDR3 is 15 residues. In nucleotides, the CDR3 is TGCGCCAGCAGTGAGGCCAGCGGGGGTTCTCAGCCCCAGCATTTT. Protein: CASSEASGGSQPQHF.

This clone was observed a few times. V gene TRBV11-2 combines with J gene TRBJ1-4; the D is unclear. The germline gives CDR1 SGHAT, CDR2 FQNNGV. The germline V and J ends were trimmed by 4 bases and 5 bases, with 8 bases remaining between them. The CDR3 has 13 residues. The CDR3 region is CASSWAPNEKLFF. CDR3 nucleotide sequence: TGTGCCAGCAGCTGGGCCCCGAATGAAAAACTGTTTTTT.

V usage is TRBV7-2 and J usage is TRBJ2-1; D is unclear. The V gene's germline CDR1 is SGHTA and CDR2 FQGNSA. With 5 bases removed from V and 6 bases from J, the gap between germline ends came to 14 bases. The CDR3 contains 14 residues. DNA of the CDR3: TGTGCCAGCAGCCGCCCGACATTATTCAATGAGCAGTTCTTC. This gives the protein CASSRPTLFNEQFF.

This chain uses TRBV28 with TRBJ2-7, with 12 bases matching TRBD1. Germline values: CDR1 MDHEN, CDR2 SYDVKM. CDR3 length: 15 amino acids. After removal of 10 bases from V and 6 bases from J, the junction contained 13 bases not matched to a gene. The CDR3 loop is CATVIRGTGGREQYF. The CDR3 DNA follows: TGTGCCACCGTAATTAGGGGGACAGGGGGCCGCGAGCAGTACTTC.

The chain is built from TRBV7-3 and TRBJ1-1, with D perhaps TRBD1 (5 bases). There are 13 residues in the CDR3. V lost 5 bases and J lost 11, with 18 bases in between. The V gene's germline CDR1 is SGHTA and CDR2 FQGTGA. The CDR3 DNA reads TGTGCCAGCAGCCCGGACATGGGGGAGGAGGCTTTCTTT. As protein: CASSPDMGEEAFF.

The V and J genes are TRBV7-2 and TRBJ1-2; D is unclear. The ends were cut back, 5 bases at V and 14 bases at J, with 18 bases in the middle. Germline-derived CDR1 and CDR2 are SGHTA and FQGNSA. The CDR3 has 12 amino acids. The CDR3 here is CASSVRPGHGTF. CDR3 nucleotide sequence: TGTGCCAGCAGCGTTAGGCCCGGGCACGGTACCTTC. Full variable domain (outside the CDR3, taken from reference TRBV7-2 and TRBJ1-2): GAGVSQSPSNKVTEKGKDVELRCDPISGHTALYWYRQSLGQGLEFLIYFQGNSAPDKSGLPSDRFSAERTGGSVSTLTIQRTQQEDSAVYLCASSVRPGHGTFGSGTRLTVV.

The rearrangement links TRBV5-5 to TRBJ1-5; 9 nucleotides line up with TRBD1. Germline CDR1 is SGHKS and CDR2 is YYEKEE (reference sequence). Trimming at V came to 10 bases and at J to 4 bases, leaving 6 bases not matched to a gene. The CDR3 length is 13 residues. The CDR3 coding sequence is TGTGCCGGGGGACAGGGACTGAATCAGCCCCAGCATTTT. Its translation is CAGGQGLNQPQHF.

The chain joins TRBV30 to TRBJ2-2, with D uncertain. The CDR3 contains 12 residues. CDR1 is GTSNPN and CDR2 is SVGIG in the germline V gene (reference sequence). V lost 8 bases, J lost 6 bases, and 13 bases lay in between. CDR3 amino acids: CARKGLPGELFF. The DNA for the CDR3 is TGTGCCCGTAAAGGCTTGCCCGGGGAGCTGTTTTTT.

The V call is TRBV19, the J call TRBJ1-1; D unresolved. This CDR3 has 16 amino acids. The germline V gene has CDR1 LNHDA and CDR2 SQIVND (reference sequence). Trimming removed 3 bases from V and 1 base from J, with 15 bases in between. CDR3 in amino acids: CASSIPGQLKNTEAFF. Here the CDR3 DNA reads TGTGCCAGTAGTATTCCGGGCCAACTTAAGAACACTGAAGCTTTCTTT.

J is TRBJ1-5 and V is TRBV29-1; a possible D gene is TRBD1 (5 bases). Germline CDR1 SQVTM, CDR2 ANQGSEA. V dropped 7 bases and J dropped 1 base, with 17 bases sitting between them. The CDR3 length is 15 residues. The CDR3 DNA reads as TGCAGCGCTAAAAATCAGGGCCCGAGCAATCAGCCCCAGCATTTT. This sequence encodes CSAKNQGPSNQPQHF.

This clone was found a few times. In DNA form, the CDR3 reads TGTGCCAGTAGTATACCGGGACAGGGGGGGAATGAGCAGTTCTTC. This sequence encodes CASSIPGQGGNEQFF. The chain links TRBV19 to TRBJ2-1; 11 nucleotides line up with TRBD1. Trimming removed 2 bases from V and 7 bases from J; junction bases left unmatched: 4. This CDR3 is 15 amino acids long. Germline V gene data show CDR1 as LNHDA and CDR2 as SQIVND (reference sequence).

The J gene is TRBJ1-1, the V gene TRBV7-6; perhaps TRBD1 as D (6 bases). The CDR3 is made up of 17 amino acids. From germline, CDR1 is SGHVS and CDR2 FNYEAQ. Trimming took off 0 bases at V and 3 bases at J, with 17 bases between the two ends. In nucleotides, the CDR3 is TGTGCCAGCAGCTTAGCTCGAGGGGGGGCGCGGGACACTGAAGCTTTCTTT. Residues: CASSLARGGARDTEAFF.

The V gene is TRBV5-6, the J gene TRBJ2-6; D possibly uses TRBD1 or TRBD2 (5 bases each). V was trimmed by 4 bases and J by 13 bases, leaving 18 bases between them. Germline CDR1 SGHDT, CDR2 YYEEEE. The CDR3 is 14 amino acids. CDR3 protein: CASSALRGAPVLTF. CDR3 DNA sequence: TGTGCCAGCAGCGCGCTAAGAGGGGCCCCGGTCCTGACTTTC.

The genes are TRBV7-2 and TRBJ1-1; TRBD1 matches at 10 bases. With V trimmed by 5 bases and J by 2 bases, 5 bases remained unmatched. CDR1 and CDR2 (germline): SGHTA, FQGNSA. CDR3 length: 15 amino acids. The DNA for the CDR3 is TGTGCCAGCAGCCCGACAGGGGGCGGAAACACTGAAGCTTTCTTT. This sequence encodes CASSPTGGGNTEAFF.